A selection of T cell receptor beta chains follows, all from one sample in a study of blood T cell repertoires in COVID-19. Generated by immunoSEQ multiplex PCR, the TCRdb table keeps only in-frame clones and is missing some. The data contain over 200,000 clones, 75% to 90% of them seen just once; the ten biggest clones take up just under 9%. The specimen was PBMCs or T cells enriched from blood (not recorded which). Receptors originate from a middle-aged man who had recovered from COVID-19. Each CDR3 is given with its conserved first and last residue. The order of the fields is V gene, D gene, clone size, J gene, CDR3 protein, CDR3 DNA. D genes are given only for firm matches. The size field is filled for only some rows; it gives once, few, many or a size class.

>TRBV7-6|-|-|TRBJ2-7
CASSSVMDSAYEQYF
TGTGCCAGCAGCTCAGTGATGGACTCAGCCTACGAGCAGTACTTC
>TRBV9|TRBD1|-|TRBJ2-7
CASSVGGTGSIYEQYF
TGTGCCAGCAGCGTAGGGGGGACAGGGTCGATTTACGAGCAGTACTTC
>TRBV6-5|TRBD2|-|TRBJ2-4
CASTPLASRNIQYF
TGTGCCAGCACTCCACTAGCGTCTAGAAACATTCAGTACTTC
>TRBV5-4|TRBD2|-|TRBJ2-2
CASSLGLAAGELFF
TGTGCCAGCAGCTTGGGTCTAGCGGCCGGGGAGCTGTTTTTT
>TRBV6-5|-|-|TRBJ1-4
CASSYSNQEKLFF
TGTGCCAGCAGTTACTCGAATCAGGAAAAACTGTTTTTT
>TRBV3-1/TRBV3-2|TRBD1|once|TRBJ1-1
CASSQAEPFRDRGPEAFF
TGTGCCAGCAGCCAAGCAGAGCCCTTCCGGGACAGGGGGCCTGAAGCTTTCTTT
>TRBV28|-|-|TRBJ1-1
CASSSFGQPDTEAFF
TGTGCCAGCAGTTCTTTCGGACAGCCGGACACTGAAGCTTTCTTT
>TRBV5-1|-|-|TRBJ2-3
CASSPEGSGTDTQYF
TGCGCCAGCAGCCCAGAGGGATCTGGCACAGATACGCAGTATTTT
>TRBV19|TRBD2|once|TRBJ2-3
CASSPSGSRTDTQYF
TGTGCCAGTAGCCCCAGCGGGAGTCGGACAGATACGCAGTATTTT
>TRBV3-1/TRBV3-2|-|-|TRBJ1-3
CASSATVDSGNTIYF
TGTGCCAGCAGCGCCACCGTAGACTCTGGAAACACCATATATTTT
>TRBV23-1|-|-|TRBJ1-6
CASGLDRTYNSPLHF
TGCGCCAGCGGGCTAGACAGGACCTATAATTCACCCCTCCACTTT
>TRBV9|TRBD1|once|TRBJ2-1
CASSASGQGYNEQFF
TGTGCCAGCAGCGCCTCGGGACAGGGATACAATGAGCAGTTCTTC
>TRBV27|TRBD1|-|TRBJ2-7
CASSSQGVEQYF
TGTGCCAGCAGTTCACAGGGGGTCGAGCAGTACTTC
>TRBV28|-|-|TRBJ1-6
CASSLLTKSPLHF
TGTGCCAGCAGTTTATTGACAAAATCACCCCTCCACTTT
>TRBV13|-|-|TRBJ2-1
CASSLVGGEDEQFF
TGTGCCAGCAGCTTAGTTGGAGGGGAGGATGAGCAGTTCTTC
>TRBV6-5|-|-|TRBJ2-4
CASSERLAKNIQYF
TGTGCCAGCAGCGAGAGATTAGCCAAAAACATTCAGTACTTC